The T cell receptor (beta chain) described here comes from a study of vaccination and CD4 T cells after COVID-19. Study overall: Timing of post-vaccine sample collection was a median 72 days after dose two, with a range of 14 to 241. Stimulation used overlapping spike peptides from SARS-CoV-2, HCoV-NL63, HCoV-OC43 and HCoV-229E.

Treatment specified: roughly 11-day PBMC culture with coronavirus spike peptide pools or control peptides (ViraFEST assay). With the Oncomine TCR Beta short-read assay, DNA from cultured CD4+ T cells was sequenced. Cultured CD4+ T cells yielded the extracted genomic DNA. TCRdb fed the PCR reads into MiXCR, producing one record per CDR3 protein. In the table there are just over 14,000 distinct CDR3 sequences, around 56% of which are singletons. This clonotype was found a few times. Its antigen is currently unknown. The sample consisted of CD4+ T cells from blood, cultured in vitro. This TCR was recovered from a human donor who had recovered from COVID-19.

The CDR3 here is CASSPTGGLQHF. DNA of the CDR3: TGTGCCAGCAGTCCCACGGGAGGGCTCCAGCATTTT. The gene calls are TRBV28 and TRBJ1-5; D gene uncertain. CDR1 MDHEN and CDR2 SYDVKM come from the germline V gene. The CDR3 runs 12 residues. V lost 5 bases and J lost 12, with 14 bases in between.